Each of the 13 T cell receptor beta chains below was sequenced from the same sample in a study of T cells after posttransplantation cyclophosphamide. Method: immunoSEQ multiplex PCR; TCRdb's copy keeps in-frame clones and lacks some. Of around 47,000 clones listed, 85% to 95% are singletons. The sequencing input was PBMCs. These receptors came from a woman aged 30 to 39 in good health and a related stem cell transplant donor.

This chain joins TRBV6-5 and TRBJ1-6; D possibly corresponds to TRBD1 (6 bases). V lost 0 bases, J lost 6 bases, and 9 bases lay in between. The CDR3 spans 15 residues. Germline assignment: CDR1 MNHEY and CDR2 SVGAGI. CDR3 sequence reads: CASSYSTGPNSPLHF. CDR3 DNA: TGTGCCAGCAGTTACTCGACAGGCCCTAATTCACCCCTCCACTTT.

The chain has TRBV7-2 and TRBJ1-4, with D unclear. Germline-derived CDR1 and CDR2 are SGHTA and FQGNSA. V dropped 1 base and J dropped 6 bases, with 12 bases sitting between them. The length of the CDR3 is 15 residues. The CDR3 loop reads CASSLVSGKDEKLFF. CDR3 nucleotide sequence: TGTGCCAGCAGCTTAGTATCGGGGAAGGATGAAAAACTGTTTTTT.

V and J are TRBV6-6 and TRBJ2-7; TRBD2 might be the D (5 bases). CDR1 and CDR2 from the germline V gene are MNHNY and SVGAGI (reference sequence). V was shortened by 2 bases and J by 4 bases, with 15 bases between the two germline ends. The CDR3 is 15 amino acids. CDR3 sequence reads: CASSYRQEARYEQYF. The CDR3 region has the DNA TGTGCCAGCAGTTACAGGCAGGAGGCCCGTTACGAGCAGTACTTC.

V gene TRBV6-5 combines with J gene TRBJ1-5, with D maybe TRBD1 (6 bases). The CDR3 length is 14 residues. V was trimmed by 3 bases and J by 5 bases, leaving 11 bases between them. Per the germline V gene, CDR1 is MNHEY and CDR2 is SVGAGI. The CDR3 region is CASSYRTGYQPQHF. The CDR3 bases are TGTGCCAGCAGTTATCGAACAGGGTATCAGCCCCAGCATTTT.

J is TRBJ2-6 and V is TRBV19, with D hard to call. The CDR3 is made up of 18 amino acids. Per germline, CDR1 LNHDA and CDR2 SQIVND (reference sequence). V was trimmed by 5 bases and J by 0 bases, leaving 17 bases between them. The CDR3 reads CASSLPNAVRSGANVLTF. The CDR3 nucleotides read TGTGCCAGTAGTCTTCCCAATGCAGTTCGCTCTGGGGCCAACGTCCTGACTTTC.

The chain uses TRBV7-6 and TRBJ2-2; tentative D call: TRBD2 (6 bases). The length of the CDR3 is 15 residues. The V end lost 4 bases, the J end lost 4 bases, and 13 bases lay between the germline ends. Germline CDR1 reads SGHVS; CDR2 reads FNYEAQ. CDR3 sequence: CASSWGGPGTGELFF. In nucleotides, the CDR3 is TGTGCCAGCAGCTGGGGAGGCCCCGGCACCGGGGAGCTGTTTTTT.

V usage is TRBV4-3 and J usage is TRBJ1-5; D is unclear. Germline CDR1 is LGHNA and CDR2 is YSLEER. The CDR3 covers 14 residues. V dropped 1 base and J dropped 9 bases, with 13 bases sitting between them. CDR3 bases: TGCGCCAGCAGCCAAGGAACCGGTCGTTGGCCCCAGCATTTT. This sequence encodes CASSQGTGRWPQHF.

The chain carries TRBV6-5 and TRBJ1-2, with a weak D call TRBD1 (6 bases). Trimming left V 4 bases short and J 4 bases short, with 13 bases between. The CDR3 is 14 residues long. Germline V gene data show CDR1 as MNHEY and CDR2 as SVGAGI. The CDR3, as DNA: TGTGCCAGCAGTTTGTCCTGGGGGCCCTATGGCTACACCTTC. Translating it yields CASSLSWGPYGYTF.

J is TRBJ2-3 and V is TRBV29-1; 11 bases line up with TRBD2. Germline V gene sequence: CDR1 SQVTM, CDR2 ANQGSEA. After removal of 6 bases from V and 3 bases from J, the junction contained 5 bases not matched to a gene. The CDR3 loop spans 14 amino acids. The CDR3, as DNA: TGCAGCGTGGTAGCGGGGGGGCCAACAGATACGCAGTATTTT. Residues: CSVVAGGPTDTQYF.

The sample holds one count of this clone. The chain combines TRBV4-2 with TRBJ2-3; no clear D. CDR1 is LGHNA and CDR2 is YNFKEQ in the germline V gene. Trimming stripped 4 bases from V and 4 bases from J, with 12 bases between. The CDR3 spans 14 residues. The CDR3 here is CASSPLVRADTQYF. The DNA of the CDR3 is TGTGCCAGCAGCCCCCTCGTGAGAGCAGATACGCAGTATTTT.

The chain couples TRBV20-1 to TRBJ2-1; D is possibly TRBD1 (5 bases). V was shortened by 6 bases and J by 6 bases, with 9 bases between the two germline ends. Germline CDR1 is DFQATT and CDR2 is SNEGSKA (reference sequence). This CDR3 is built from 11 residues. The DNA for the CDR3 is TGCAGTGCCCTGGGGCGCAATGAGCAGTTCTTC. Encoded protein: CSALGRNEQFF.

This chain uses TRBV11-2 with TRBJ2-1; 8 bases are shared with TRBD1. The CDR3 has 14 residues. Germline loops: CDR1 SGHAT, CDR2 FQNNGV. The V and J ends lost 5 bases and 4 bases, in that order; junction bases with no gene match: 4. The DNA for the CDR3 is TGTGCCAGCAGCCATCAGGGGGCGTACAATGAGCAGTTCTTC. It yields the protein CASSHQGAYNEQFF.

The rearrangement links TRBV11-2 to TRBJ1-2, with D unclear. The V gene's germline CDR1 is SGHAT and CDR2 FQNNGV. The CDR3 sequence is 15 residues long. V lost 4 bases and J 0 bases, leaving 12 bases between the germline ends. The CDR3 region has the DNA TGTGCCAGCAGCTCTCTCGGGATCTCTAACTATGGCTACACCTTC. Its translation: CASSSLGISNYGYTF.